One and the same sample provided the 14 T cell receptor beta chains below, sequenced in a study of CD8 T cells in Susac syndrome. With random hexamers, 0.5 to 1 ug RNA was reverse transcribed. TCRdb re-analysed the immunoSEQ multiplex PCR reads in MiXCR, keeping a single row per CDR3 protein. The sample records about 83,000 distinct CDR3 sequences, 95% to 97% being singletons. What was sequenced was CD8+ T cells from PBMCs. Receptors originate from a human donor with Susac syndrome.

This chain uses TRBV27 with TRBJ2-7; 8 positions agree with TRBD1. The CDR3 is 13 residues long. CDR1 and CDR2 from the germline V gene are MNHEY and SMNVEV (reference sequence). V was clipped by 6 bases and J by 2 bases; unmatched bases: 3. CDR3 residues: CASSPRGPYEQYF. The DNA for the CDR3 is TGTGCCAGCAGCCCCAGGGGGCCCTACGAGCAGTACTTC.

The chain uses TRBV9 and TRBJ1-5; unclear D gene. The CDR3 has 13 amino acids. Germline V gene sequence: CDR1 SGDLS, CDR2 YYNGEE. Trimming took off 2 bases at V and 7 bases at J, with 10 bases between the two ends. DNA of the CDR3: TGTGCCAGCAGCGTCTCCCCCTGGCAGCCCCAGCATTTT. Protein product: CASSVSPWQPQHF. Supplemented by reference TRBV9 and TRBJ1-5, the full variable domain reads DSGVTQTPKHLITATGQRVTLRCSPRSGDLSVYWYQQSLDQGLQFLIQYYNGEERAKGNILERFSAQQFPDLHSELNLSSLELGDSALYFCASSVSPWQPQHFGDGTRLSIL.

The chain is built from TRBV19 and TRBJ1-2; no reliable D call. Deletions cut 7 bases from V and 4 bases from J, with 16 bases between. Germline loops: CDR1 LNHDA, CDR2 SQIVND (reference sequence). This CDR3 spans 14 amino acids. Here the CDR3 DNA reads TGTGCCAGTACCCAGTCGGGCGGAGTCTATGGCTACACCTTC. This translates into CASTQSGGVYGYTF.

The chain uses TRBV6-5 and TRBJ1-5; no clear D. The V gene lost 0 bases and the J gene lost 6 bases, with 6 bases spanning the gap. Germline V gene sequence: CDR1 MNHEY, CDR2 SVGAGI. This CDR3 region has 13 residues. The CDR3 sequence is CASSYSSTQPQHF. The DNA of the CDR3 is TGTGCCAGCAGTTACTCGAGTACTCAGCCCCAGCATTTT.

The chain joins TRBV6-2 or TRBV6-3 to TRBJ2-5; D may be TRBD2 (5 bases). Germline V CDR1 and CDR2: MNHEY, SVGEGT. CDR3 length: 12 amino acids. With 6 bases removed from V and 4 bases from J, the gap between germline ends came to 9 bases. The CDR3 nucleotides read TGTGCCAGCAGGACGGGGATAGAGACCCAGTACTTC. It is translated as CASRTGIETQYF.

The chain joins TRBV6-5 to TRBJ2-7; TRBD2 matches at 10 bases. This CDR3 has 13 residues. V was clipped by 9 bases and J by 3 bases; unmatched bases: 5. Per the germline V gene, CDR1 is MNHEY and CDR2 is SVGAGI. This CDR3 reads CASSLAGVYEQYF. The CDR3 DNA is TGTGCCAGTTCTCTAGCGGGGGTCTACGAGCAGTACTTC.

The chain joins TRBV20-1 to TRBJ2-1, with TRBD1 identical over 7 bases. Unmatched junction bases numbered 13, after V lost 6 bases and J lost 8 bases. CDR1 and CDR2 from the germline V gene are DFQATT and SNEGSKA (reference sequence). The CDR3 is made up of 14 amino acids. The CDR3 is CSAPGGYAEDEQFF. DNA of the CDR3: TGCAGTGCCCCAGGGGGTTATGCTGAGGATGAGCAGTTCTTC.

The chain links TRBV4-1 to TRBJ2-5; D may correspond to TRBD1 or TRBD2 (6 bases each). CDR3 size: 15 residues. Trimming stripped 0 bases from V and 5 bases from J, with 13 bases between. The germline CDR1 and CDR2 sequences are MGHRA and YSYEKL. The CDR3 protein is CASSQEGGIGETQYF. The CDR3 coding sequence is TGCGCCAGCAGCCAAGAAGGGGGGATTGGGGAGACCCAGTACTTC.

The chain combines TRBV2 with TRBJ2-2; tentative D call: TRBD2 (6 bases). This CDR3 has 13 residues. Deletions cut 6 bases from V and 7 bases from J, with 12 bases between. From germline, CDR1 is SNHLY and CDR2 FYNNEI. CDR3 sequence: CASRLVGGGELFF. CDR3 nucleotide sequence: TGTGCCAGCAGGCTAGTCGGGGGCGGGGAGCTGTTTTTT.

The V and J genes are TRBV28 and TRBJ2-5; 13 nucleotides agree with TRBD2. CDR3 length: 15 amino acids. Trimming removed 6 bases from V and 5 bases from J; junction bases left unmatched: 6. Germline-derived CDR1 and CDR2 are MDHEN and SYDVKM. The CDR3 DNA sequence: TGTGCCAGCAGACCAACTAGCGGGGGGGCCGAGACCCAGTACTTC. Its translation: CASRPTSGGAETQYF.

The chain joins TRBV12-3 or TRBV12-4 to TRBJ2-7, with D possibly called TRBD1 or TRBD2 (5 bases each). Trimming shortened V by 7 bases and J by 3 bases, and 16 bases separated the two germline ends. The CDR3 is 14 residues long. DNA of the CDR3: TGTGCCAGCAATGACGCCGGGACCTACTACGAGCAGTACGTC. Translation gives CASNDAGTYYEQYV.

This rearrangement joins TRBV20-1 to TRBJ1-5, with D perhaps matching TRBD1 (6 bases). Germline CDR1 and CDR2: DFQATT and SNEGSKA (reference sequence). The CDR3 has 17 amino acids. V was trimmed by 0 bases and J by 7 bases, leaving 22 bases between them. The CDR3: CSARDSHPRGGRQPQHF. CDR3 nucleotides: TGCAGTGCTAGAGATAGCCACCCCCGGGGGGGGCGCCAGCCCCAGCATTTT.

The rearrangement uses TRBV12-3 or TRBV12-4 and TRBJ1-1, with TRBD1 matching over 9 bases. V was pared by 6 bases and J by 4 bases, with 6 bases of the junction left unmatched. CDR3 length: 14 amino acids. In DNA, the CDR3 is TGTGCCAGCAGGGTCCGGACAGGGGCCACTGAAGCTTTCTTT. It is translated as CASRVRTGATEAFF.

The chain links TRBV6-2 or TRBV6-3 to TRBJ1-2; 7 positions match TRBD1. V shed 2 bases, J shed 6 bases, and the junction held 3 bases outside the gene matches. CDR1 and CDR2 from the germline V gene are MNHEY and SVGEGT. The CDR3 totals 13 residues. This CDR3 is CASSYGTDDGYTF. CDR3 nucleotide sequence: TGTGCCAGCAGTTACGGGACAGACGATGGCTACACCTTC.